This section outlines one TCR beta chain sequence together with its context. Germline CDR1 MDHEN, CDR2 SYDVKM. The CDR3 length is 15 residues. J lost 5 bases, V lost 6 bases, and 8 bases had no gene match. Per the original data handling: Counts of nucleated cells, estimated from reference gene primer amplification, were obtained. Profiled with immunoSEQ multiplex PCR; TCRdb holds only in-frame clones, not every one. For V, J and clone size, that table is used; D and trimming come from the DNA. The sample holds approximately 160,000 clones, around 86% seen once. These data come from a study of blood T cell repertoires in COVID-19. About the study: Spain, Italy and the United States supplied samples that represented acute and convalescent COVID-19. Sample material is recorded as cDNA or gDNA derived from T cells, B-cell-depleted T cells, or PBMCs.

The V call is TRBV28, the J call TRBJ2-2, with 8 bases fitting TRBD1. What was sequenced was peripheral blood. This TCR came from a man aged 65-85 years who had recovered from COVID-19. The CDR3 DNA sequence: TGTGCCAGCAGCAAGGGGCAGGGGGCGACCGGGGAGCTGTTTTTT. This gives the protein CASSKGQGATGELFF.